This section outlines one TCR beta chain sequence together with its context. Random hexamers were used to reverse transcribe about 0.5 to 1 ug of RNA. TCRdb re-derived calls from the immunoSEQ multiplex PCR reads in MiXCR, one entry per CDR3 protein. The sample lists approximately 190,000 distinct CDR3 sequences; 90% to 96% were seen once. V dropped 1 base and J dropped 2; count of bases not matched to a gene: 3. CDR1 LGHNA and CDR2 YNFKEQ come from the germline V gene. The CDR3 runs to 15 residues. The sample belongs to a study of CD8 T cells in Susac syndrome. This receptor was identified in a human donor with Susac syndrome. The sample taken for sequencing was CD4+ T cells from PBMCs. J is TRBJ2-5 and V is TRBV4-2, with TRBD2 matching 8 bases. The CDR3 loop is CASSQAAGGQETQYF. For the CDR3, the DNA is TGTGCCAGCAGCCAAGCGGCGGGGGGACAAGAGACCCAGTACTTC.